This T cell receptor (beta chain) was captured by sequencing in a study of T cells in Graves' hyperthyroidism and ophthalmopathy. About the study: Peripheral blood specimens were obtained at initial diagnosis, prior to any treatment.

Amplified TCR beta CDR3 regions came from RNA transcripts. A set of HTBI primers served as the primers for a first-round RT-PCR of the TCR CDR3. TCRdb reprocessed the multiplex PCR reads via MiXCR and lists one record per CDR3 protein. The top ten clones hold more than 5% of a sample with 550,000 to 650,000 distinct CDR3 sequences, approximately 15% of them seen once. V lost 1 base and J 1 base, leaving 6 bases between the germline ends. Germline V gene sequence: CDR1 LNHDA, CDR2 SQIVND (reference sequence). This CDR3 comprises 14 residues. Study-wide results and limits: Patients with ophthalmopathy were separated from those with stable hyperthyroidism by a 13 V-J model.

This clonotype was counted a few times. Its antigen is still unknown. The blood sample dates from first hyperthyroidism diagnosis, preceding any ophthalmopathy symptoms. Out of 10 ml of fresh peripheral blood came the PBMCs. The specimen was blood. This receptor was obtained from a woman in her thirties with Graves' hyperthyroidism that later progressed to Graves' ophthalmopathy. This rearrangement joins TRBV19 to TRBJ2-3; D call uncertain. The CDR3 is CASSIGARTDTQYF. The CDR3 nucleotides are TGTGCCAGTAGTATAGGGGCCCGCACAGATACGCAGTATTTT.